This passage covers 12 T cell receptor beta chains from one sample sequenced in a study of response to subunit inactivated influenza vaccine. One entry per CDR3 protein results from TCRdb running MiXCR on the RT-PCR reads. The repertoire includes some 500,000 distinct CDR3 sequences, approximately 13% of them detected once, and 13% sits in the top ten. The starting material was PBMCs from blood, obtained about 6 weeks after vaccination. Receptor source: a man aged 45 to 65 who received an inactivated influenza vaccine.

The chain recombines TRBV10-3 with TRBJ2-2, with D uncertain. V gave up 4 bases and J gave up 6 bases, with 15 bases separating them. The V gene's germline CDR1 is ENHRY and CDR2 SYGVKD. This CDR3 is built from 15 residues. CDR3 DNA sequence: TGTGCCATCAGTGGGGTGACTCATCCGGCCGGGGAGCTGTTTTTT. This sequence encodes CAISGVTHPAGELFF.

This clonotype was counted between two and nine times. The chain couples TRBV29-1 to TRBJ2-1; a weak D match, TRBD2 (6 bases). V lost 0 bases to trimming and J lost 1 base, with 7 bases between them. This CDR3 contains 14 residues. CDR1 and CDR2 (germline): SQVTM, ANQGSEA. In DNA, the CDR3 is TGCAGCGTTGAAGAACGGGGGTCCTACAATGAGCAGTTCTTC. Amino acids: CSVEERGSYNEQFF.

This chain uses TRBV6-1 with TRBJ2-7, with D possibly matching TRBD2 (6 bases). V lost 5 bases to trimming and J lost 2 bases, with 10 bases between them. This CDR3 comprises 13 residues. Germline V gene lookup returns CDR1 MNHNS and CDR2 SASEGT. CDR3 protein: CASSPPGAYEQYF. CDR3 coding DNA: TGTGCCAGCAGTCCCCCGGGGGCCTACGAGCAGTACTTC.

This clonotype was observed at least ten times. J is TRBJ2-3 and V is TRBV5-6, with D tentatively TRBD1 (6 bases). V was shortened by 4 bases and J by 12 bases, with 15 bases between the two germline ends. The CDR3 runs to 12 residues. Germline-derived CDR1 and CDR2 are SGHDT and YYEEEE. CDR3 sequence (DNA): TGTGCCAGCAGCCTCTGGGGGCAGGGTCAGTATTTT. It translates to CASSLWGQGQYF.

This clonotype was seen only a few times. The V call is TRBV29-1, the J call TRBJ1-2; D perhaps matches TRBD1 (5 bases). Germline V gives CDR1 SQVTM, CDR2 ANQGSEA. Trimming took 4 bases from V and 8 from J, leaving 17 bases between them. This CDR3 is built from 13 residues. The CDR3 coding sequence is TGCAGCGTTGGACTTGGGACTCGAGAGGGCTACACCTTC. It specifies CSVGLGTREGYTF.

This clonotype was seen only a few times. The junction departs from the called germline gene at one end, perhaps through a read error. This chain joins TRBV29-1 and TRBJ1-5; maybe TRBD1 (6 bases). The CDR3 consists of 13 residues. The germline V gene encodes CDR1 SQVTM and CDR2 ANQGSEA. This CDR3 is CSVEGQPNQPQHF. The CDR3 coding sequence is TGCAGCGTCGAAGGACAGCCCAATCAGCCCCAGCATTTT. The full variable domain, its missing parts supplied by reference TRBV29-1 and TRBJ1-5, is SAVISQKPSRDICQRGTSLTIQCQVDSQVTMMFWYRQQPGQSLTLIATANQGSEATYESGFVIDKFPISRPNLTFSTLTVSNMSPEDSSIYLCSVEGQPNQPQHFGDGTRLSIL.

This clonotype was seen a few times. The V gene is TRBV5-1, the J gene TRBJ2-2, with a tentative D call TRBD1 (6 bases). The CDR3 length is 15 residues. CDR1 and CDR2 from the germline V gene are SGHRS and YFSETQ. V dropped 4 bases and J dropped 5 bases, with 15 bases sitting between them. CDR3 sequence: CASSRIQTGTGELFF. CDR3 bases: TGCGCCAGCAGCCGAATTCAAACAGGGACCGGGGAGCTGTTTTTT.

The genes are TRBV20-1 and TRBJ2-7; 10 positions agree with TRBD2. J was trimmed by 7 bases and V by 4 bases; bases with no gene match: 10. Germline-derived CDR1 and CDR2 are DFQATT and SNEGSKA (reference sequence). This CDR3 region has 14 residues. The CDR3 region is CSANSGRTRGEQYF. The CDR3 DNA reads TGCAGTGCTAATAGCGGGAGGACTCGGGGGGAGCAGTACTTC.

This chain uses TRBV7-6 with TRBJ2-3; a weak D match, TRBD1 (5 bases). This CDR3 spans 16 amino acids. CDR1 and CDR2 from the germline V gene are SGHVS and FNYEAQ. Trimming removed 5 bases at V and 2 bases at J, with 17 bases between. In nucleotides, the CDR3 is TGTGCCAGCAGCCCAAGCCCTACAGGTTACACAGATACGCAGTATTTT. Residues: CASSPSPTGYTDTQYF.

This clonotype was recorded a few times. The rearrangement links TRBV5-4 to TRBJ1-2; 10 bases map to TRBD1. Germline V gene sequence: CDR1 SGHNT, CDR2 YYREEE (reference sequence). The CDR3 contains 16 residues. The V gene end was trimmed by 0 bases and the J gene end by 7 bases; junction bases not matched to a gene: 9. The DNA of the CDR3 is TGTGCCAGCAGCTTGGAAGGTGGACAGGGGGATGGTGGCTACACCTTC. It specifies CASSLEGGQGDGGYTF.

The chain is built from TRBV28 and TRBJ2-3; D is possibly TRBD1 (5 bases). V lost 6 bases and J 6 bases, leaving 7 bases between the germline ends. Germline V gives CDR1 MDHEN, CDR2 SYDVKM. This CDR3 is 11 amino acids long. CDR3 protein: CASSYRDTQYF. The CDR3 region has the DNA TGTGCCAGCAGCTACAGGGATACGCAGTATTTT.

The table lists this clonotype with a few counts. The J gene is TRBJ2-1, the V gene TRBV4-3; TRBD1 aligns across 7 bases. CDR3 length: 17 amino acids. From germline, CDR1 is LGHNA and CDR2 YSLEER. The junction had 9 bases not matched to a gene; V was cut back by 0 bases and J by 4 bases. The CDR3 spells CASSQEPPGQQYNEQFF. In nucleotides, the CDR3 is TGCGCCAGCAGCCAAGAGCCCCCGGGACAGCAATACAATGAGCAGTTCTTC.